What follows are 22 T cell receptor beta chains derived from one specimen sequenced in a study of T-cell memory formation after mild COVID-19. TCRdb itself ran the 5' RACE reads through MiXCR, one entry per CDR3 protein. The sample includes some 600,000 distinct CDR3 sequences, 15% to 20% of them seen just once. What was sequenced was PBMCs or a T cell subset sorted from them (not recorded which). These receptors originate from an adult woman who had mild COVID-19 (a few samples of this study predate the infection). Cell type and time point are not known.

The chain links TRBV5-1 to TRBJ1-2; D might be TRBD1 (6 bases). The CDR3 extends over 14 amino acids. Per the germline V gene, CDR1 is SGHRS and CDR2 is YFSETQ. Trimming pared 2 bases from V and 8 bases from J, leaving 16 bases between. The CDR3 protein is CASSFTGAGVGYTF. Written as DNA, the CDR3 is TGCGCCAGCAGCTTTACGGGGGCAGGAGTCGGCTACACCTTC.

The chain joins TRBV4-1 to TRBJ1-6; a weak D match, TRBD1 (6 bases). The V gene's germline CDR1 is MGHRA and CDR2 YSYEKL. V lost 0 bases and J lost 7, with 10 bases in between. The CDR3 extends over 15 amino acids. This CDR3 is CASSQDVGGNSPLHF. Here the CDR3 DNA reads TGCGCCAGCAGCCAAGATGTTGGGGGCAATTCACCCCTCCACTTT.

Here the CDR3 DNA reads TGTGCCCAACGGGAGAACTACGAGCAGTACTTC. Amino acid sequence: CAQRENYEQYF. V gene TRBV7-7 combines with J gene TRBJ2-7, with a tentative D call TRBD2 (6 bases). The CDR3 is made up of 11 amino acids. The V gene lost 11 bases and the J gene lost 3 bases, with 11 bases spanning the gap. CDR1 and CDR2 from the germline V gene are SSHAT and FNYEAQ (reference sequence).

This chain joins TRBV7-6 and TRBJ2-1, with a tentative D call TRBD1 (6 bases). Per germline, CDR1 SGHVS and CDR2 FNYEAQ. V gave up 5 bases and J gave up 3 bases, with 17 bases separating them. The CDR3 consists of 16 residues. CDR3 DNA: TGTGCCAGCAGCCTCGAATGGGGACAAAGCTACAATGAGCAGTTCTTC. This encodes CASSLEWGQSYNEQFF.

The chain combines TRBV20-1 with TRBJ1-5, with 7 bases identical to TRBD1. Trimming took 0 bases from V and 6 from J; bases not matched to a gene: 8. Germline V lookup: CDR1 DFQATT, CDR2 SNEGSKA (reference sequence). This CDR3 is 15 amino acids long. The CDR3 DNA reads TGCAGTGCTAGAGATTCGGGACAGAGTCCTCAGCCCCAGCATTTT. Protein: CSARDSGQSPQPQHF.

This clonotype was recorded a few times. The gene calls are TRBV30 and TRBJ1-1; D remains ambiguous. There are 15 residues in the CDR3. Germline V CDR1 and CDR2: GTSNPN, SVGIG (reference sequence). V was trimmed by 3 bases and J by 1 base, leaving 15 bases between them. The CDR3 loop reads CAWRPLGGENTEAFF. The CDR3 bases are TGTGCCTGGAGACCTCTTGGAGGCGAGAACACTGAAGCTTTCTTT. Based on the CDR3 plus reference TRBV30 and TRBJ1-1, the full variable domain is SQTIHQWPATLVQPVGSPLSLECTVEGTSNPNLYWYRQAAGRGLQLLFYSVGIGQISSEVPQNLSASRPQDRQFILSSKKLLLSDSGFYLCAWRPLGGENTEAFFGQGTRLTVV.

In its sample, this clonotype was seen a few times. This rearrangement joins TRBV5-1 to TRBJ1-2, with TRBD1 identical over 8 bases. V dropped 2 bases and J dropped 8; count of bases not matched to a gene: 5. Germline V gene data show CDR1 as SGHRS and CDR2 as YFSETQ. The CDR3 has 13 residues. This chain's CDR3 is CASSFTTGDGYTF. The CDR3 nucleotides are TGCGCCAGCAGCTTTACGACAGGGGACGGCTACACCTTC. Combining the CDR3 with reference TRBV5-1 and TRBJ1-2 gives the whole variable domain KAGVTQTPRYLIKTRGQQVTLSCSPISGHRSVSWYQQTPGQGLQFLFEYFSETQRNKGNFPGRFSGRQFSNSRSEMNVSTLELGDSALYLCASSFTTGDGYTFGSGTRLTVV.

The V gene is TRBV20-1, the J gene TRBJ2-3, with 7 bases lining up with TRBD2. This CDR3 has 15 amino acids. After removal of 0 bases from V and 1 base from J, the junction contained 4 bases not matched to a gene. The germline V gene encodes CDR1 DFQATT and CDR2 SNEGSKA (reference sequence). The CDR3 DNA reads TGCAGTGCTAGAGATAGGCTAGCGGGCACAGATACGCAGTATTTT. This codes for CSARDRLAGTDTQYF.

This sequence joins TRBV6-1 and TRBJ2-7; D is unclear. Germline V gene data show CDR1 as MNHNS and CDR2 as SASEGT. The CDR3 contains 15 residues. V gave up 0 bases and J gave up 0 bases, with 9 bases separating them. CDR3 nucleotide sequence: TGTGCCAGCAGTGAAGCGCGGAGTGCCTCCTACGAGCAGTACTTC. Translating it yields CASSEARSASYEQYF.

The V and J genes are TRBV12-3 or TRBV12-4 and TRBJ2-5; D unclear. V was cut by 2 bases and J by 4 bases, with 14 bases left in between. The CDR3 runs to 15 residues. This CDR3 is CASSLRARKGETQYF. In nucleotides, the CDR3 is TGTGCCAGCAGTTTACGGGCGCGAAAAGGAGAGACCCAGTACTTC.

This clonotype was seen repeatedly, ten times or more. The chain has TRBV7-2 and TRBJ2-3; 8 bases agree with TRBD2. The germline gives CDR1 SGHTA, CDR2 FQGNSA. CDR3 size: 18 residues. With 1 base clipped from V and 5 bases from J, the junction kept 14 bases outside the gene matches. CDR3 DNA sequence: TGTGCCAGCAGCTTAGTTCAGATTGGAGCGGGAGTGGAAGATACGCAGTATTTT. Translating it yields CASSLVQIGAGVEDTQYF. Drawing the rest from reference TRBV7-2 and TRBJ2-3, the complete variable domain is GAGVSQSPSNKVTEKGKDVELRCDPISGHTALYWYRQSLGQGLEFLIYFQGNSAPDKSGLPSDRFSAERTGGSVSTLTIQRTQQEDSAVYLCASSLVQIGAGVEDTQYFGPGTRLTVL.

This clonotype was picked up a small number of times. The CDR3 reads CASSFPGLAGGQSSYNEQFF. The CDR3 coding sequence is TGTGCCAGCAGCTTCCCTGGACTAGCGGGAGGTCAAAGCTCCTACAATGAGCAGTTCTTC. The V call is TRBV7-9, the J call TRBJ2-1; 14 positions match TRBD2. The V gene end was trimmed by 3 bases and the J gene end by 0 bases; junction bases not matched to a gene: 10. CDR1 and CDR2 from the germline V gene are SEHNR and FQNEAQ (reference sequence). The CDR3 has 20 amino acids.

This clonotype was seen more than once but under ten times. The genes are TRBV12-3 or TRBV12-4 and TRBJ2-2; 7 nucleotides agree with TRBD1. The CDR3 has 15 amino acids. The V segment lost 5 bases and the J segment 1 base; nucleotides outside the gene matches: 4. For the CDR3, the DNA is TGTGCCAGCAGTCGACAGGGCATGAACACCGGGGAGCTGTTTTTT. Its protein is CASSRQGMNTGELFF.

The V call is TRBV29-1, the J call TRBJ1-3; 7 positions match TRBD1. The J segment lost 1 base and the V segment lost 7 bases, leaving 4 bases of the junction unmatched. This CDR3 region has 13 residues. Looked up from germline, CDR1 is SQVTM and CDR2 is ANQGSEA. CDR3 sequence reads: CSGQQGSGNTIYF. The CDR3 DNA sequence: TGCAGCGGACAACAGGGGTCTGGAAACACCATATATTTT.

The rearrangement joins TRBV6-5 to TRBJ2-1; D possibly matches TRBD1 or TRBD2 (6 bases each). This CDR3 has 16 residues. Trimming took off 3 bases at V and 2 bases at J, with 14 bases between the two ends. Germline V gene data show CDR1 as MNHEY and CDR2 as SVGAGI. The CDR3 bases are TGTGCCAGCAGTTATTCGGGGGCGAAAACCTACAATGAGCAGTTCTTC. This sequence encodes CASSYSGAKTYNEQFF.

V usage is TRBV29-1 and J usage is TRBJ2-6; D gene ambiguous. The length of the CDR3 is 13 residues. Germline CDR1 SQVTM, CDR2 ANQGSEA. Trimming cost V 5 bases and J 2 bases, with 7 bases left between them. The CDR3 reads CSVHVTGANVLTF. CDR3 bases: TGCAGCGTTCACGTGACTGGGGCCAACGTCCTGACTTTC.

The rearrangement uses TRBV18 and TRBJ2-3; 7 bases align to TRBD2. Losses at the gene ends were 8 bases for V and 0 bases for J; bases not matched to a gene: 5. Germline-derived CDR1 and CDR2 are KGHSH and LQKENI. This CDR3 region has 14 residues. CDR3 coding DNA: TGTGCCAGCGCTAGCGGAGGGAGCACAGATACGCAGTATTTT. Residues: CASASGGSTDTQYF.

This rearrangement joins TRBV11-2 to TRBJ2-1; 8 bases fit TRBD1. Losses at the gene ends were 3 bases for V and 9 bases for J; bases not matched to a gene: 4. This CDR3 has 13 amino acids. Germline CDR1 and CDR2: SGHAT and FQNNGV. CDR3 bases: TGTGCCAGCAGCTTTCAGGGGGCGGGTGAGCAGTTCTTC. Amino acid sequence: CASSFQGAGEQFF.

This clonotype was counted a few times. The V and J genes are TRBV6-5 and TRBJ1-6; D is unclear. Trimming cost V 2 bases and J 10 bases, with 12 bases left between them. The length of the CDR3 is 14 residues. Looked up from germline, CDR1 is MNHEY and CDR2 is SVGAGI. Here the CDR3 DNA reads TGTGCCAGCAGTTACCGCCGTCCAACCTCACCCCTCCACTTT. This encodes CASSYRRPTSPLHF.

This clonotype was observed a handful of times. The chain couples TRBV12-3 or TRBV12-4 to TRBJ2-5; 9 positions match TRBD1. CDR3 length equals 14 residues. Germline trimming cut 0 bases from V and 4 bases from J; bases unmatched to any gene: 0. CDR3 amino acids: CASSLADRGETQYF. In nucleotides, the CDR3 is TGTGCCAGCAGTTTAGCGGACAGGGGAGAGACCCAGTACTTC.

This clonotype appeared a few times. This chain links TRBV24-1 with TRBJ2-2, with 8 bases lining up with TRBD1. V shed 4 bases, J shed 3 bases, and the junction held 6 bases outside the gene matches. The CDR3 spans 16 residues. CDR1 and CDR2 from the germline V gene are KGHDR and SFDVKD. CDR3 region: CATSDRDRGYTGELFF. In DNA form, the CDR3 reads TGTGCCACCAGTGACAGAGACAGGGGTTACACCGGGGAGCTGTTTTTT.

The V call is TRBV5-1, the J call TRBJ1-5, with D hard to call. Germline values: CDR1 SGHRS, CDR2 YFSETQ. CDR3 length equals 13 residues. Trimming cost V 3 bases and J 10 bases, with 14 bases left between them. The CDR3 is CASSSDGSSPQHF. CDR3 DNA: TGCGCCAGCAGCTCCGACGGTTCCAGCCCCCAGCATTTT.